This TCR beta chain was recovered during a study of cytomegalovirus exposure and HLA in healthy donors. Study in general: A prior study identified roughly 110 million unique TCR beta sequences from 200 million or so T cells.

Study-wide points: Cytomegalovirus-associated status was assigned to 150 to 200 TCR beta chains. A cluster of highly shared sequence variants was likely a sequencing artifact. It was reportedly the case that the classifier diagnosed cytomegalovirus status with high specificity and sensitivity.

The PCR was carried out with 60 Vbeta primers and 13 Jbeta primers. This table comes from immunoSEQ multiplex PCR, and its TCRdb copy is limited to in-frame clones, with some not included. With around 63,000 clones in the sample, the ten largest clones hold more than 1.5%. Comment on this clone: The antigen remains unidentified.

Looked up from germline, CDR1 is LNHDA and CDR2 is SQIVND (reference sequence). J was trimmed by 10 bases and V by 3 bases; bases with no gene match: 6. The CDR3 covers 13 residues. V and J are TRBV19 and TRBJ1-5; TRBD1 agrees at 7 bases. The sample consisted of PBMCs. This sequence was found in a woman aged 25 to 39 in good health and CMV-seronegative. The CDR3 DNA reads as TGTGCCAGTAGTATCCGACAGGGAGGCCCCCAGCATTTT. This translates into CASSIRQGGPQHF.